This TCR beta chain was observed in a study of T cells expressing NK-cell markers. Looking at the study overall: Repertoires of TCR beta were obtained from T cells sorted as CD3+CD56+NKG2C+, CD3+CD56+NKG2C- and CD3+CD56-NKG2C+.

With UMIs, 5'RACE template switching was used to make TCR beta cDNA. TCRdb reprocessed the 5' RACE reads, with one entry per CDR3 protein and no DNA. This table holds roughly 390,000 distinct CDR3 sequences. CDR3 size: 14 residues. CDR1 and CDR2 (germline): SQVTM, ANQGSEA. The receptor comes from a woman between 50 and 59 years old in good health. Sample: blood T cells: a sorted CD56 or NKG2C T cell subset, CD4+ or CD8+ T cells, or bulk PBMC T cells (not recorded which). The chain carries TRBV29-1 and TRBJ2-1; TCRdb's D call of TRBD1 is untestable without DNA. CDR3 region: CSVGVGTTLSEQFF.